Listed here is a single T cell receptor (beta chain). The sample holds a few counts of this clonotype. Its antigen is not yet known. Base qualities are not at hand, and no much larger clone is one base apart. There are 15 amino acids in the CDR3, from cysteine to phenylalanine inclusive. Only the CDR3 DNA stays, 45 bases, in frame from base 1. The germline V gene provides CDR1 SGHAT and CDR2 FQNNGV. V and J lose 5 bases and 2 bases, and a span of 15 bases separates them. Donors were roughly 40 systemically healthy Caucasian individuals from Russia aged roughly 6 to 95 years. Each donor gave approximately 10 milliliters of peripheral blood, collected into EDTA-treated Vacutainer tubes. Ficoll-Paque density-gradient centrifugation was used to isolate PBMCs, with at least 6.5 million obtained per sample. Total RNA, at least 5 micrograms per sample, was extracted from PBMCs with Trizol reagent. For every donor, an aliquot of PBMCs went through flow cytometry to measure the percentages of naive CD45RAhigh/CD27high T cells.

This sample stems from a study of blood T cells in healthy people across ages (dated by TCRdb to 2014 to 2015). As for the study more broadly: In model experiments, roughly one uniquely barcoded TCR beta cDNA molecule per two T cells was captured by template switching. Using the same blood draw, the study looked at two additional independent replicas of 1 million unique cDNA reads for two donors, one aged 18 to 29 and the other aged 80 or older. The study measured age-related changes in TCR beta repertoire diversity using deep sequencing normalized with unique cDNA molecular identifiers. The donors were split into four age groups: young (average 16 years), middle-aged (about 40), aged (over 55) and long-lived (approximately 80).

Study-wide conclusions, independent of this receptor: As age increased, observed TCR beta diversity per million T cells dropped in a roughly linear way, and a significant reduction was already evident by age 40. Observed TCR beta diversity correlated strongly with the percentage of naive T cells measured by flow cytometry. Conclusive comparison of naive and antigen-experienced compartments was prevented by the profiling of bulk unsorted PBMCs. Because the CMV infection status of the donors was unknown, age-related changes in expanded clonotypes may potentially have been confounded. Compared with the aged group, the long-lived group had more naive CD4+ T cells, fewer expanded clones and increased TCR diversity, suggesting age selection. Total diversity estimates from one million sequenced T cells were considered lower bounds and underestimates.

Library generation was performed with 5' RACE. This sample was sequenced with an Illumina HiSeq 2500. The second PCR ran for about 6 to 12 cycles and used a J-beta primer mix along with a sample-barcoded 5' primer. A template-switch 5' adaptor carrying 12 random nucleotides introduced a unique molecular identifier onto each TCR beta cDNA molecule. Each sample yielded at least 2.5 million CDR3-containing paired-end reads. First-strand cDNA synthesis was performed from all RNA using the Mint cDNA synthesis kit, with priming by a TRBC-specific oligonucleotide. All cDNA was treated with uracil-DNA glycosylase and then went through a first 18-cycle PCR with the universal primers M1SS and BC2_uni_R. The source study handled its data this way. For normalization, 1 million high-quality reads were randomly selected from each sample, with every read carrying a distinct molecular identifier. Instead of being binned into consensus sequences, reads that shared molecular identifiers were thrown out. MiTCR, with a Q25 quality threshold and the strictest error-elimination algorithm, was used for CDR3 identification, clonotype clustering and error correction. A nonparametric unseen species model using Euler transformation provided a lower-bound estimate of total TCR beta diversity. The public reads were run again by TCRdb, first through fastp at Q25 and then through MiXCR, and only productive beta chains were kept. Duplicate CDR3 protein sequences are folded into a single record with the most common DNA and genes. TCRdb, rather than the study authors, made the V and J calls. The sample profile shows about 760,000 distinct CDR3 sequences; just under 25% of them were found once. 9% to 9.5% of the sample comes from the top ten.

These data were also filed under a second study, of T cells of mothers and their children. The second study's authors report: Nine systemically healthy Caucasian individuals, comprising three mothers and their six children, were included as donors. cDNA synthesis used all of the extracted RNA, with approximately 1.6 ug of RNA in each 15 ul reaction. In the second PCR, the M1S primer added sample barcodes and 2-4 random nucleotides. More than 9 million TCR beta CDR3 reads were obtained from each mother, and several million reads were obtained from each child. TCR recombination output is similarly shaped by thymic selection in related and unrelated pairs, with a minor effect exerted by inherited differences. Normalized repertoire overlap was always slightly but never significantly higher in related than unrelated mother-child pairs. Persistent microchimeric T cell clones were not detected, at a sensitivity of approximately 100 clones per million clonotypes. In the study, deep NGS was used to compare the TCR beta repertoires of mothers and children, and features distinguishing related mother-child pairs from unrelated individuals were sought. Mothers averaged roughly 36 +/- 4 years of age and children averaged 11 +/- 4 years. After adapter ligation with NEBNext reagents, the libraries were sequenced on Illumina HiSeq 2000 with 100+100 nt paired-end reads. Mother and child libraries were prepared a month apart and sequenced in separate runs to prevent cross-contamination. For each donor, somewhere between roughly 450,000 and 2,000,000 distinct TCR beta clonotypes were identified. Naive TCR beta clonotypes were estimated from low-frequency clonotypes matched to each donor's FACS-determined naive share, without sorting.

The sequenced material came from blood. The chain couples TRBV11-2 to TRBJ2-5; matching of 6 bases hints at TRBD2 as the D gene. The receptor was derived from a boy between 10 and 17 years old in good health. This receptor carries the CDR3 CASSRPGRGQETQYF. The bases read TGTGCCAGCAGCCGTCCCGGGCGGGGTCAAGAGACCCAGTACTTC.